This TCR beta chain appears in the sequencing data of a study of T cell repertoires in cytomegalovirus infection. Study-level information: In public TCR beta signatures, there were indications of both CMV infection and matching HLA type.

V lost 5 bases, J lost 0 bases, and 6 bases stayed unmatched. The germline gives CDR1 SGHTA, CDR2 FQGNSA. The CDR3 totals 15 residues. TCRdb itself ran the reads through MiXCR, one entry per CDR3 protein. The data show about 100,000 distinct CDR3 sequences, with roughly a quarter seen just once and about two fifths held by the top ten. This clonotype was picked up many times. This TCR was recovered from a human donor in good health (CMV status not recorded). Some clones in this sample may be carry-over from other donors' samples. The chain joins TRBV7-2 to TRBJ2-7; 8 bases fit TRBD2. Sequencing input: CD8+ T cells from PBMCs. The CDR3 loop is CASSPGLAASYEQYF. CDR3 bases: TGTGCCAGCAGCCCCGGACTAGCCGCCTCCTACGAGCAGTACTTC.